The 15 T cell receptor beta chains in this list originate from one sample, sequenced in a study of T cell repertoires in cytomegalovirus infection. Their antigens remain unidentified. TCRdb analysed the reads with MiXCR anew, one entry per CDR3 protein. This sample has some 800,000 distinct CDR3 sequences, with almost 30% found just once. Sequencing was performed on cultured CD8+ T cells from PBMCs, taken from culture after CMV antigen stimulation. These receptors came from a human donor in good health (CMV status not recorded). Some clones in this sample may be carry-over from other donors' samples.

The V call is TRBV2, the J call TRBJ2-2; 15 nucleotides align to TRBD2. Germline V gives CDR1 SNHLY, CDR2 FYNNEI. V was pared by 6 bases and J by 0 bases, with 2 bases of the junction left unmatched. The CDR3 loop spans 17 amino acids. The CDR3 sequence: CASRGLAGGSNTGELFF. The CDR3 DNA reads TGTGCCAGCAGGGGACTAGCGGGGGGTTCGAACACCGGGGAGCTGTTTTTT.

J is TRBJ1-5 and V is TRBV4-2; D is perhaps TRBD1 (5 bases). V shed 0 bases and J shed 3 bases, with 12 bases lying between them. Germline V gives CDR1 LGHNA, CDR2 YNFKEQ. The CDR3 spans 16 residues. CDR3 nucleotide sequence: TGTGCCAGCAGCCAAGAATGGGGGTTGAACAATCAGCCCCAGCATTTT. As protein: CASSQEWGLNNQPQHF.

The V and J genes are TRBV6-2 or TRBV6-3 and TRBJ1-4; D remains ambiguous. From germline, CDR1 is MNHEY and CDR2 SVGEGT. This CDR3 comprises 15 residues. V lost 0 bases, J lost 5 bases, and 10 bases lay in between. This chain's CDR3 is CASSYSSGGNEKLFF. The DNA of the CDR3 is TGTGCCAGCAGTTACTCATCGGGAGGGAATGAAAAACTGTTTTTT.

The rearrangement joins TRBV2 to TRBJ2-7, with 12 bases aligning to TRBD2. The trim removed 2 bases at V and 5 bases at J, leaving 7 bases unmatched. The germline gives CDR1 SNHLY, CDR2 FYNNEI. The CDR3 loop spans 16 amino acids. The CDR3 is CASSEFGRTSGDEQYF. CDR3 bases: TGTGCCAGCAGTGAATTCGGTAGGACTAGCGGGGACGAGCAGTACTTC.

This clonotype occurred a few times. The V and J genes are TRBV12-3 or TRBV12-4 and TRBJ2-5; D is uncertain. CDR3 size: 13 residues. The V gene lost 3 bases and the J gene lost 0 bases, with 5 bases spanning the gap. The CDR3 DNA reads TGTGCCAGCAGTTTCATAAACCAAGAGACCCAGTACTTC. It yields the protein CASSFINQETQYF.

This clonotype was recorded many times. V usage is TRBV6-5 and J usage is TRBJ2-3, with TRBD1 identical over 10 bases. J gave up 7 bases and V 4 bases, and 14 bases lay outside the gene matches. This CDR3 comprises 17 residues. The germline CDR1 and CDR2 sequences are MNHEY and SVGAGI. This CDR3 is CASSWIRQGANLNTQYF. The CDR3 DNA is TGTGCCAGCAGTTGGATCCGACAGGGGGCAAATTTAAATACGCAGTATTTT.

This clonotype has only a few counts. The chain has TRBV6-2 or TRBV6-3 and TRBJ2-7; possibly TRBD1 for D (6 bases). CDR3 size: 16 residues. V lost 4 bases and J lost 0, with 16 bases in between. Germline CDR1 reads MNHEY; CDR2 reads SVGEGT. The CDR3 DNA is TGTGCCAGCAGTTCGGACTCGTTGGGGGCCTCCTACGAGCAGTACGTC. This codes for CASSSDSLGASYEQYV.

The chain recombines TRBV4-1 with TRBJ1-2; TRBD1 matches 9 bases. In germline, CDR1 is MGHRA, CDR2 YSYEKL. Germline trimming cut 3 bases from V and 8 bases from J; bases unmatched to any gene: 7. CDR3 size: 14 residues. The CDR3 is CASSHLDRGGGYTF. Here the CDR3 DNA reads TGCGCCAGCAGCCATCTGGACAGGGGAGGAGGCTACACCTTC.

This clonotype has just a few counts. The DNA for the CDR3 is TGTGCCAGTAGTATCGGGCACCCAGGCGGCTACACCTTC. Protein: CASSIGHPGGYTF. The chain couples TRBV19 to TRBJ1-2; no clear D gene. The CDR3 loop spans 13 amino acids. Per the germline V gene, CDR1 is LNHDA and CDR2 is SQIVND (reference sequence). The ends were cut back, 3 bases at V and 8 bases at J, with 13 bases in the middle. Together with reference TRBV19 and TRBJ1-2, the CDR3 gives the full variable domain: DGGITQSPKYLFRKEGQNVTLSCEQNLNHDAMYWYRQDPGQGLRLIYYSQIVNDFQKGDIAEGYSVSREKKESFPLTVTSAQKNPTAFYLCASSIGHPGGYTFGSGTRLTVV.

The chain couples TRBV4-1 to TRBJ2-1, with TRBD2 matching over 8 bases. With 0 bases clipped from V and 6 bases from J, the junction kept 10 bases outside the gene matches. The CDR3 extends over 17 amino acids. Germline V CDR1 and CDR2: MGHRA, YSYEKL. The CDR3: CASSQEGAGGSSNEQFF. As DNA, the CDR3 is TGCGCCAGCAGCCAAGAAGGCGCGGGAGGCAGCTCCAATGAGCAGTTCTTC.

This clonotype was observed at least ten times. J is TRBJ1-5 and V is TRBV7-8; TRBD1 matches at 10 bases. The CDR3 loop spans 17 amino acids. The germline V gene encodes CDR1 SGHVS and CDR2 FQNEAQ. V was clipped by 1 base and J by 7 bases; unmatched bases: 10. The CDR3 region is CASSLVGDRGRRQPQHF. The CDR3 nucleotides read TGTGCCAGCAGCTTAGTTGGGGACAGGGGAAGGAGGCAGCCCCAGCATTTT.

This clonotype was counted only a few times. V and J are TRBV20-1 and TRBJ1-5, with a tentative D call TRBD1 (5 bases). The V end was cut by 0 bases, the J end by 1 base, with 10 bases between. Germline V gene lookup returns CDR1 DFQATT and CDR2 SNEGSKA (reference sequence). The CDR3 has 15 residues. This CDR3 reads CSARDPDNSNQPQHF. The CDR3, as DNA: TGCAGTGCTAGAGATCCGGACAACAGCAATCAGCCCCAGCATTTT.

This clonotype was observed a handful of times. The genes are TRBV7-9 and TRBJ1-4; 8 positions agree with TRBD1. Germline CDR1 is SEHNR and CDR2 is FQNEAQ (reference sequence). The J segment lost 4 bases and the V segment lost 3 bases, leaving 10 bases of the junction unmatched. The CDR3 loop spans 17 amino acids. DNA of the CDR3: TGTGCCAGCAGCTTTACCGGGACAGGAATAAGTAATGAAAAACTGTTTTTT. Its translation: CASSFTGTGISNEKLFF.

The chain joins TRBV7-2 to TRBJ2-3; 8 bases map to TRBD2. The V and J ends lost 3 bases and 2 bases, in that order; junction bases with no gene match: 13. The CDR3 runs to 18 residues. Germline values: CDR1 SGHTA, CDR2 FQGNSA. CDR3 sequence reads: CASSLAGGSGSSTDTQYF. The CDR3 nucleotides are TGTGCCAGCAGCTTGGCGGGAGGATCCGGATCCTCCACAGATACGCAGTATTTT.

The chain carries TRBV27 and TRBJ2-5, with D uncertain. Germline V gene lookup returns CDR1 MNHEY and CDR2 SMNVEV (reference sequence). Trimming left V 6 bases short and J 5 bases short, with 16 bases between. The CDR3 contains 14 residues. In DNA form, the CDR3 reads TGTGCCAGCAGCCAGCGTGAGGCCCAGGAGACCCAGTACTTC. Encoded protein: CASSQREAQETQYF.